This T cell receptor (beta chain) stems from a study of molecular identifiers for immune sequencing clone quantification (dated by TCRdb to the late 2010s). With regard to the full study: For a replicate experiment, the RNA from either roughly 18,000 or 92,000 naive CD8 T cells was divided into five aliquots, and four of those aliquots went on to sequencing. The study was a methods study using CD8 T cells to benchmark molecular-identifier clustering-based TCR repertoire sequencing (MIDCIRS) and TCR RNA copy counting.

This clonotype was counted a few times. Its antigen target is currently unknown. No base quality values were provided; no much bigger clone lies one nucleotide off. The library was made by PCR. TCRdb names NextSeq 500 as the instrument used. Bulk TCR libraries were generated as previously described, with the TCR primers listed in Table S5 used. Purification of total RNA was performed with the Qiagen AllPrep DNA/RNA kit. Reads from multiple sequencing runs of the same library were pooled before analysis. The source study handled its data this way. Reads were retained only if their TCR constant sequence matched exactly, and those retained reads were trimmed to 150 nt and grouped according to their 12-nt molecular barcodes. Within each barcode group, reads were sub-clustered at a 15% Levenshtein threshold, and quality-weighted consensus sequences were built per RNA molecule. Non-functional sequences were discarded, and so were lower-count sequences lying one edit away from another sequence. Based on a fit of two negative binomial distributions, barcode sub-clusters having less than 20% of the maximum read count were discarded. TCRdb reanalyzed the raw reads on its own, using fastp at Q25 for trimming and MiXCR for clone calling, and kept in-frame beta chains. Entries are consolidated by CDR3 protein sequence, retaining the most common genes and DNA. TCRdb, rather than the study authors, made the V and J calls. For this sample there are approximately 680,000 distinct CDR3 sequences; around 25% appear just once. The ten largest make up 0.78% of the sample.

Libraries of naive CD8 T cells were generated from roughly 21,000 to 960,000 sorted cells, with 10%, 30% or 50% of the purified RNA used. Naive CD8 T cells were FACS-sorted as CD8+CD4-CCR7+CD45RA+ on a BD FACSAria II into RLT Plus buffer. Approximately nine TCR copies' worth of Jurkat RNA were spiked into roughly 20,000-1,000,000 naive CD8 T cell samples to test detection sensitivity. CD8 T cells were enriched with RosetteSep CD8+ T Cell Enrichment Cocktail and Ficoll-Paque, followed by ACK red cell lysis. The germline V gene provides CDR1 LGHNA and CDR2 YNFKEQ. There are 15 amino acids in the CDR3, from cysteine to phenylalanine inclusive. Just the 45-base CDR3 DNA is kept, in frame starting at base 1. Clipping removes 0 bases from V and 6 bases from J, with 2 as the unmatched junction base count. What the authors observed across the whole study: Highly expanded clone sizes could be underestimated because identical TCR molecules may share a barcode. Clones above 20 RNA copies held over 98% of molecules in CMV-specific effector cells but under 1% in naive cells. Without barcode sub-clustering, chimeric consensus sequences inflated TCR diversity; chimeras reached as high as 47%. Even against a background of about 960,000 naive CD8 T cells, spiked-in Jurkat TCR RNA amounting to a single cell's worth was reported to be detectable. Modeling indicated approximately 3.2 TCR RNA copies recovered per cell, compared with 7.5 to 10 by digital PCR, which implies a capture efficiency of approximately 29%. The naive libraries included spiked-in Jurkat TCR RNA (10 copies' worth), and this Jurkat TCR RNA is not part of the donor repertoire.

Sample: naive CD8+ T cells from blood, with Jurkat cell RNA spiked in. The sample's cell subset or site label, in plain terms: FACS-sorted CD8+CD4-CCR7+CD45RA+ naive T cells. The sequence is built from TRBV4-2 and TRBJ2-1, and TRBD2 aligns with 10 junction nucleotides. The sequence came from a human donor in good health. Some libraries in this study had Jurkat cell RNA spiked in. The CDR3 amino acid sequence is: CASSQETSGANEQFF. The nucleotides read TGTGCCAGCAGCCAAGAAACTAGCGGGGCCAATGAGCAGTTCTTC.